The 19 T cell receptor beta chains in this list originate from one sample, sequenced in a study of beta chain features in type 1 diabetes. Sequencing targeted expressed TCRB transcripts, as all isolated RNA had been reverse transcribed. The data were produced by immunoSEQ multiplex PCR, yet TCRdb's version contains in-frame clones alone and is incomplete. The sample contains 350,000 or so clones, 15% to 20% of which appear only once. The sequenced sample consisted of naive CD4+ T cells from blood. Receptor source: a woman younger than 30 in good health.

The rearrangement uses TRBV5-4 and TRBJ2-7, with TRBD2 identical over 10 bases. Germline CDR1 reads SGHNT; CDR2 reads YYREEE (reference sequence). After removal of 4 bases from V and 0 bases from J, the junction contained 4 bases not matched to a gene. CDR3 length: 15 amino acids. The CDR3: CASSKLAGYSYEQYF. Written as DNA, the CDR3 is TGTGCCAGCAGCAAACTAGCGGGGTACTCCTACGAGCAGTACTTC.

The V call is TRBV6-5, the J call TRBJ1-1; D is undetermined. Looked up from germline, CDR1 is MNHEY and CDR2 is SVGAGI. This CDR3 spans 14 amino acids. Trimming cost V 6 bases and J 0 bases, with 11 bases left between them. The CDR3 nucleotides read TGTGCCAGCAGATCCACGGGGTTGAACACTGAAGCTTTCTTT. Residues: CASRSTGLNTEAFF.

The rearrangement uses TRBV20-1 and TRBJ2-5; no clear D gene. The V end was cut by 0 bases, the J end by 5 bases, with 4 bases between. This CDR3 is 11 amino acids long. The germline gives CDR1 DFQATT, CDR2 SNEGSKA (reference sequence). The CDR3 sequence is CSARDLETQYF. CDR3 nucleotides: TGCAGTGCTAGAGATCTGGAGACCCAGTACTTC.

There are a few counts of this clone. J is TRBJ2-1 and V is TRBV18; D remains ambiguous. This CDR3 is 14 amino acids long. The germline V and J ends were trimmed by 3 bases and 0 bases, with 6 bases remaining between them. Germline CDR1 KGHSH, CDR2 LQKENI. In nucleotides, the CDR3 is TGTGCCAGCTCACCTCTGAGCTCCTACAATGAGCAGTTCTTC. This encodes CASSPLSSYNEQFF.

This clone was counted a few times. The J gene is TRBJ1-2, the V gene TRBV6-1; 8 positions agree with TRBD1. Germline V CDR1 and CDR2: MNHNS, SASEGT. The CDR3 is 15 amino acids. J gave up 4 bases and V 6 bases, and 10 bases lay outside the gene matches. Written as DNA, the CDR3 is TGTGCCAGCAGCTGGAACAGGGGGACAAGCTATGGCTACACCTTC. Translating it yields CASSWNRGTSYGYTF.

The V call is TRBV7-9, the J call TRBJ2-6; D is uncertain. Trimming pared 6 bases from V and 0 bases from J, leaving 9 bases between. In germline, CDR1 is SEHNR, CDR2 FQNEAQ (reference sequence). This CDR3 is built from 15 residues. The CDR3 region is CASSPVYSGANVLTF. The DNA of the CDR3 is TGTGCCAGCAGTCCCGTTTACTCTGGGGCCAACGTCCTGACTTTC. The full variable domain, rest sourced from reference TRBV7-9 and TRBJ2-6, is DTGVSQNPRHKITKRGQNVTFRCDPISEHNRLYWYRQTLGQGPEFLTYFQNEAQLEKSRLLSDRFSAERPKGSFSTLEIQRTEQGDSAMYLCASSPVYSGANVLTFGAGSRLTVL.

The chain recombines TRBV4-1 with TRBJ2-4, with D unclear. The CDR3 spans 18 residues. Germline CDR1 reads MGHRA; CDR2 reads YSYEKL. Trimming took 0 bases from V and 0 from J, leaving 15 bases between them. CDR3 region: CASSQDRQATRAKNIQYF. For the CDR3, the DNA is TGCGCCAGCAGCCAAGATCGGCAGGCCACCCGAGCCAAAAACATTCAGTACTTC.

The rearrangement links TRBV2 to TRBJ2-7; tentatively, D is TRBD2 (6 bases). Germline CDR1 is SNHLY and CDR2 is FYNNEI. There are 14 residues in the CDR3. Trimming removed 5 bases from V and 1 base from J, with 12 bases in between. The CDR3 DNA is TGTGCCAGCAGTTTGGAGGGAAGATCCTACGAGCAGTACTTC. It encodes CASSLEGRSYEQYF. Together with reference TRBV2 and TRBJ2-7, the CDR3 gives the full variable domain: EPEVTQTPSHQVTQMGQEVILRCVPISNHLYFYWYRQILGQKVEFLVSFYNNEISEKSEIFDDQFSVERPDGSNFTLKIRSTKLEDSAMYFCASSLEGRSYEQYFGPGTRLTVT.

This clone was counted between two and nine times. The chain has TRBV5-5 and TRBJ1-6, with a tentative D call TRBD1 (6 bases). V lost 4 bases to trimming and J lost 7 bases, with 9 bases between them. Germline CDR1 SGHKS, CDR2 YYEKEE (reference sequence). The length of the CDR3 is 13 residues. The CDR3 is CASSLGQNSPLHF. The CDR3 DNA follows: TGTGCCAGCAGCCTTGGACAGAATTCACCCCTCCACTTT.

This clone was seen a few times. The CDR3 protein is CASSSTADNEQFF. The CDR3 DNA reads TGTGCCAGCAGTAGTACAGCCGACAATGAGCAGTTCTTC. The gene calls are TRBV7-3 and TRBJ2-1, with D uncertain. Germline V CDR1 and CDR2: SGHTA, FQGTGA. The CDR3 is 13 residues long. Trimming stripped 6 bases from V and 5 bases from J, with 11 bases between.

Only one count was recorded for this clone. The chain recombines TRBV30 with TRBJ1-2, with 7 positions matching TRBD1. Trimming cost V 7 bases and J 1 base; bases outside gene matches: 9. This CDR3 has 14 amino acids. Per germline, CDR1 GTSNPN and CDR2 SVGIG (reference sequence). CDR3 protein: CASITGDGNYGYTF. CDR3 nucleotides: TGTGCCTCCATAACAGGGGACGGTAACTATGGCTACACCTTC.

The table lists this clone with a few counts. The chain links TRBV27 to TRBJ2-1; 7 positions agree with TRBD1. The CDR3 consists of 14 residues. Germline-derived CDR1 and CDR2 are MNHEY and SMNVEV (reference sequence). Losses at the gene ends were 2 bases for V and 10 bases for J; bases not matched to a gene: 8. The CDR3 protein is CASSLRKGAWEQFF. CDR3 nucleotide sequence: TGTGCCAGCAGTTTAAGGAAGGGGGCATGGGAGCAGTTCTTC.

This clone was seen a few times. The CDR3 protein is CSVAMQGQLYEQYF. CDR3 DNA sequence: TGCAGCGTCGCAATGCAGGGCCAGCTCTACGAGCAGTACTTC. The chain combines TRBV29-1 with TRBJ2-7, with D perhaps matching TRBD1 (5 bases). This CDR3 contains 14 residues. From germline, CDR1 is SQVTM and CDR2 ANQGSEA. Between the trimmed V and J ends, which lost 6 bases and 3 bases, there was a span of 18 bases.

The J gene is TRBJ1-3, the V gene TRBV20-1; no clear D. The CDR3 length is 11 residues. CDR1 and CDR2 from the germline V gene are DFQATT and SNEGSKA (reference sequence). V lost 6 bases and J 4 bases, leaving 7 bases between the germline ends. The CDR3 reads CSAEWGNTIYF. The CDR3 DNA follows: TGCAGTGCCGAGTGGGGAAACACCATATATTTT.

The genes are TRBV6-6 and TRBJ1-5, with 8 bases that match TRBD1. Germline-derived CDR1 and CDR2 are MNHNY and SVGAGI (reference sequence). The CDR3 totals 16 residues. V shed 6 bases, J shed 4 bases, and the junction held 11 bases outside the gene matches. The CDR3, as DNA: TGTGCCAGCAGCATTTCCAGGGGGCCTGGGAATCAGCCCCAGCATTTT. This translates into CASSISRGPGNQPQHF.

This chain joins TRBV7-2 and TRBJ2-5; 9 bases fit TRBD2. Germline assignment: CDR1 SGHTA and CDR2 FQGNSA. V lost 5 bases and J lost 3; bases outside the gene matches: 7. The length of the CDR3 is 15 residues. The CDR3 reads CASSRTLAGKETQYF. The CDR3 DNA reads as TGTGCCAGCAGCCGTACTCTAGCGGGGAAAGAGACCCAGTACTTC.

The gene calls are TRBV5-4 and TRBJ1-6; D possibly corresponds to TRBD1 (5 bases). Germline V gives CDR1 SGHNT, CDR2 YYREEE (reference sequence). CDR3 length: 13 residues. V lost 7 bases and J lost 6, with 11 bases in between. CDR3 sequence (DNA): TGTGCCAGCGGCAGGGAGGGTAATTCACCCCTCCACTTT. Protein product: CASGREGNSPLHF.

This clone was observed a few times. The J gene is TRBJ1-2, the V gene TRBV5-6, with D possibly TRBD1 on 6 matching bases. This CDR3 is 13 amino acids long. V lost 4 bases to trimming and J lost 6 bases, with 13 bases between them. Germline V gene sequence: CDR1 SGHDT, CDR2 YYEEEE. CDR3 sequence: CASSQGQIDGYTF. In DNA form, the CDR3 reads TGTGCCAGCAGCCAAGGACAGATTGATGGCTACACCTTC.

This chain connects TRBV30 to TRBJ1-2, with D maybe TRBD1 (6 bases). Germline V gene sequence: CDR1 GTSNPN, CDR2 SVGIG (reference sequence). V lost 1 base, J lost 8 bases, and 17 bases lay in between. The CDR3 sequence is 14 residues long. The CDR3 is CAWSEVAQGSGYTF. CDR3 nucleotide sequence: TGTGCCTGGAGTGAAGTAGCACAGGGCAGCGGCTACACCTTC.